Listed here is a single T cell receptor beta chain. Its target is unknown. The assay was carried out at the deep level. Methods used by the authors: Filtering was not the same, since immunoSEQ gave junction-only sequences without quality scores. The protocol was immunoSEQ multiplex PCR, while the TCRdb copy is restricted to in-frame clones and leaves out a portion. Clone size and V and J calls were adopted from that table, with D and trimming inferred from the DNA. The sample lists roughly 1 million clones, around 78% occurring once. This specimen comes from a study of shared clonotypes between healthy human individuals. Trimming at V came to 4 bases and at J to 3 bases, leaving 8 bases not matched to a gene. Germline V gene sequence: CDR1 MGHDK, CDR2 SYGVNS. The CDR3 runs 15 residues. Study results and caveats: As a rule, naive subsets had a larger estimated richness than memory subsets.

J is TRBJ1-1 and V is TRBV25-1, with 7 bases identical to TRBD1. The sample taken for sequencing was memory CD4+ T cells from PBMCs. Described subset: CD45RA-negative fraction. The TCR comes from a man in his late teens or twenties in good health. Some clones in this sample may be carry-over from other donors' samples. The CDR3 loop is CASSVHRGGDTEAFF. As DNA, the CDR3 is TGTGCCAGCAGTGTCCACAGGGGTGGCGACACTGAAGCTTTCTTT. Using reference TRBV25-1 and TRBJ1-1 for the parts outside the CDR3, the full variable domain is EADIYQTPRYLVIGTGKKITLECSQTMGHDKMYWYQQDPGMELHLIHYSYGVNSTEKGDLSSESTVSRIRTEHFPLTLESARPSHTSQYLCASSVHRGGDTEAFFGQGTRLTVV.